The following is a T cell receptor beta chain sequence with its context. This record belongs to a study of blood T cell repertoires in COVID-19. Study-level information: Researchers got acute and convalescent COVID-19 samples from the United States, Italy and Spain. Nucleic acid was either cDNA or gDNA, and it came from T cells, B-cell-depleted T cells, or PBMCs.

Authors' data handling: Reference gene primer amplification gave nucleated cell count estimates. Here immunoSEQ multiplex PCR was the method, and the copy in TCRdb shows in-frame clones only, minus some. V, J and clone size are taken as reported in that table, and D and trimming were inferred from the DNA itself. Altogether approximately 38,000 clones are present, about 85% being singletons, with the ten largest covering roughly 4.7%. Germline V gene data show CDR1 as SNHLY and CDR2 as FYNNEI. V gave up 1 base and J gave up 7 bases; unmatched junction bases: 11. CDR3 length: 16 residues. Specimen: peripheral blood. This sequence was found in a man aged 55 to 70 with COVID-19, enrolled during active disease. The chain combines TRBV2 with TRBJ2-7; 9 bases align to TRBD1. CDR3 sequence: CASSEGPTQGAREQYF. DNA of the CDR3: TGTGCCAGCAGTGAAGGCCCTACACAGGGGGCCAGGGAGCAGTACTTC.